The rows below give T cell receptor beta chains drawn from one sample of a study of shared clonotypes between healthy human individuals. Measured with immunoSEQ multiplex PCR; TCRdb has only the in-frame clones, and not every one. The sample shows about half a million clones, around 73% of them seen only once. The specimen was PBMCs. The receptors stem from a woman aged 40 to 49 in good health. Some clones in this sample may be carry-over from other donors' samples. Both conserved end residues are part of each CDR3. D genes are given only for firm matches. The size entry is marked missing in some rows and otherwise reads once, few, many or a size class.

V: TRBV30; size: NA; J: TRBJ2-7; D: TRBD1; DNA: TGTGCCTGGGGGACAGGGTACGAGCAGTACTTC; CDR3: CAWGTGYEQYF
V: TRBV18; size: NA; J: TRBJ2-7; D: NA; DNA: TGTGCCAGCTCACCGGTAGGGAGCCGAGGCGAGCAGTACTTC; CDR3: CASSPVGSRGEQYF
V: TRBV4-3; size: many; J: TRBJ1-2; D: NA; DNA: TGCGCCAGCAGCCACGGAAACTATGGCTACACCTTC; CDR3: CASSHGNYGYTF
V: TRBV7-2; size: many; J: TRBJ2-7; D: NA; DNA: TGTGCCAGCAGCTTAGTCCAGGCCAGCTCCTACGAGCAGTACTTC; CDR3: CASSLVQASSYEQYF
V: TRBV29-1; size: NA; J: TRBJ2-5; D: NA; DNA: TGCAGCGTTGTGACCAGCGGGGAGACCCAGTACTTC; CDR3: CSVVTSGETQYF
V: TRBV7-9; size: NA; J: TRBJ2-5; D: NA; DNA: TGTGCCAGCAGCTTTTGGGGACAAGAGACCCAGTACTTC; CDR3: CASSFWGQETQYF
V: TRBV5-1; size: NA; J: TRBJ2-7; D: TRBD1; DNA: TGCGCCAGCAGCTCCGGACAGGGATTCGGGCAGTACTTC; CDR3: CASSSGQGFGQYF
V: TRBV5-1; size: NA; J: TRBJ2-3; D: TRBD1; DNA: TGCGCCAGCAGCCGGGACAGGGGGCAGACAGATACGCAGTATTTT; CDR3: CASSRDRGQTDTQYF
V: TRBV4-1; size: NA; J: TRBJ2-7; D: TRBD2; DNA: TGCGCCAGCAGCCACCTAGCGGGAGGTACGAGCTCCTACGAGCAGTACTTC; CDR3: CASSHLAGGTSSYEQYF
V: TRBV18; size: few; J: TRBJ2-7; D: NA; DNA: TGTGCCAGCTCACCACGAGGGGTTTTCTACGAGCAGTACTTC; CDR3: CASSPRGVFYEQYF
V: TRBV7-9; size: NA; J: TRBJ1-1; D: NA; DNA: TGTGCCAGCAGCACCTACTCCAAAGGGAACACTGAAGCTTTCTTT; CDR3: CASSTYSKGNTEAFF
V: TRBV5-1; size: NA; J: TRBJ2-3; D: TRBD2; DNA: TGCGCCAGCAGCTTGGCCGGGGTAGCGGGAGCAGATACGCAGTATTTT; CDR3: CASSLAGVAGADTQYF
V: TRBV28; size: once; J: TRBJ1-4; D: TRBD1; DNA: TGTGCCAGCGGGAGACAGGGTGGATCTAATGAAAAACTGTTTTTT; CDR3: CASGRQGGSNEKLFF
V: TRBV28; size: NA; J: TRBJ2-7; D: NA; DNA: TGTGTTGGGGTCAAGTCCTACGAGCAGTACTTC; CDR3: CVGVKSYEQYF
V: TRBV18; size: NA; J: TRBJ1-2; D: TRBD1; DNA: TGTGCCAGCTCACCAGACACGGGACAGGGGGCGCGGGGCTACACCTTC; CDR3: CASSPDTGQGARGYTF
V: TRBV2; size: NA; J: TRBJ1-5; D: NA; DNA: TGTGCCAGCCGGGTGGACAGTCAGCCCCAGCATTTT; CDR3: CASRVDSQPQHF
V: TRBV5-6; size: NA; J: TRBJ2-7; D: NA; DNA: TGTGCCAGCAGCTTGCCCCGACAGACTCCCTACGAGCAGTACTTC; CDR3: CASSLPRQTPYEQYF
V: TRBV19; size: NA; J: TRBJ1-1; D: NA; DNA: TGTGCCAGTATGATCCGAGGAGGAGGGGGTGAAGCTTTCTTT; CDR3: CASMIRGGGGEAFF
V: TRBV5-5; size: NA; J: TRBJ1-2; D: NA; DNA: TGTGCCAGCAGCTTGGCCCCTGCAGGGCTTTATGGCTACACCTTC; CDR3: CASSLAPAGLYGYTF
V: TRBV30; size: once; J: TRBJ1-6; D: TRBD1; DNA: TGTGCCTGGAGTCCGGGACAGCTGAATTCACCCCTCCACTTT; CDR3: CAWSPGQLNSPLHF
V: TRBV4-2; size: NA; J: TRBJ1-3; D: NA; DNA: TGTGCCAGCAGCCAAGCGAAAGGGGCTGGAAACACCATATATTTT; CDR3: CASSQAKGAGNTIYF
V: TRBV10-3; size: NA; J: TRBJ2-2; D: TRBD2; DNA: TGTGCCATCAGTGATTTCCGTACTAGCGGGAGATCTGCCGGGGAGCTGTTTTTT; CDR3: CAISDFRTSGRSAGELFF
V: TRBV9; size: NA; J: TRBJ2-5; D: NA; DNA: TGTGCCAGCAGCGTGTCCACTAACACCGGCCACCTAGGAAAAGAGACCCAGTACTTC; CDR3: CASSVSTNTGHLGKETQYF
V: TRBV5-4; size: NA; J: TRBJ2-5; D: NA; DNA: TGTGCCAGCAGCTTGTGGGGGACCCAGTACTTC; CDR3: CASSLWGTQYF
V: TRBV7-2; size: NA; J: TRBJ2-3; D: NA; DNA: TGTGTCAGCAGCTTAGGCGGGACCTTGGATACGCAGTATTTT; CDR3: CVSSLGGTLDTQYF
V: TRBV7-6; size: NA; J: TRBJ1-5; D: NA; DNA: TGTGCCAGCAGCAAGGACACAAATCAGCCCCAGCATTTT; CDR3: CASSKDTNQPQHF
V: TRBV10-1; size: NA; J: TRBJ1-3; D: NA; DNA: TGCGCCAGCAGTGAGTCGGGCAATGGAAACACCATATATTTT; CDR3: CASSESGNGNTIYF
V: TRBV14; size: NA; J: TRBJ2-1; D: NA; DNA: TGTGCCAGCAGCCAAGGAACCTGGAATGGGGATGAGCAGTTCTTC; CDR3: CASSQGTWNGDEQFF
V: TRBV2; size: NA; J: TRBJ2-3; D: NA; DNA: TGTGCCAGCACATTGGACAGAACCACAGATACGCAGTATTTT; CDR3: CASTLDRTTDTQYF
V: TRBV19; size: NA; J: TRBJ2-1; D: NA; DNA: TGTGCCAGTAGTATTGGGATTTCCAATGAGCAGTTCTTC; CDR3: CASSIGISNEQFF
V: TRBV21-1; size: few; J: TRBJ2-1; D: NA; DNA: TGTGCCAGCAGCGAGCCGGCGGGAGACCCCCCGAGGGAGCAGTTCTTC; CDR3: CASSEPAGDPPREQFF
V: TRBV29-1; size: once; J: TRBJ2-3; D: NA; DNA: TGCAGCGTTCAGATAGGGGGAAGCACAGATACGCAGTATTTT; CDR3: CSVQIGGSTDTQYF
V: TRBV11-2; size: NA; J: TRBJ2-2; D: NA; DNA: TGTGCCAGCAGTAAGGACGGAAAGAACACCGGGGAGCTGTTTTTT; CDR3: CASSKDGKNTGELFF
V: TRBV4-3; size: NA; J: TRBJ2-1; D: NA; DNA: TGCGCCAGCAGCCTAAAAGGGAGCTCCTACAATGAGCAGTTCTTC; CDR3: CASSLKGSSYNEQFF
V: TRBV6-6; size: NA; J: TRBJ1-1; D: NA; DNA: TGTGCCAGCAGTTATAGGGTAAACACTGAAGCTTTCTTT; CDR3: CASSYRVNTEAFF
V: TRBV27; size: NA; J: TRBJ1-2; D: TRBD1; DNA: TGTGCCAGCAGTCCGGGACAGGGAACACATGGCTACACCTTC; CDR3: CASSPGQGTHGYTF
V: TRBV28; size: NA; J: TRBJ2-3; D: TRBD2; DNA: TGTGCCAGCAGTAGCGGGACGGTAGAGGATACGCAGTATTTT; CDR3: CASSSGTVEDTQYF
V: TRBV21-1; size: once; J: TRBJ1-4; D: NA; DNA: TGTGCCAGCAGCAAAGCGGGTAGGCATGAAAAACTGTTTTTT; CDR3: CASSKAGRHEKLFF
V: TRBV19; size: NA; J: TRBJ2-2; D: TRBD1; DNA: TGTGCCAGCGGACGGGACAGGGGGCTTTCCGGGGAGCTGTTTTTT; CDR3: CASGRDRGLSGELFF
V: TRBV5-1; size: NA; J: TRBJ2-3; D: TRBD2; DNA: TGCGCCAGCAGCTATAGCGGGGTAGGCACAGATACGCAGTATTTT; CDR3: CASSYSGVGTDTQYF
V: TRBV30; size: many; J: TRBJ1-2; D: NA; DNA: TGTGCCTGGAGTGGATCGACTTACCATGGCTACACCTTC; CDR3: CAWSGSTYHGYTF
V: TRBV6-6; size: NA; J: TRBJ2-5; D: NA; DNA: TGTGCCAGCACCCCGAGGCGGGGTGACCAAGAGACCCAGTACTTC; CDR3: CASTPRRGDQETQYF
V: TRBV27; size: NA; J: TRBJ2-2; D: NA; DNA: TGTGCCAGCCGGGCACTGAACACCGGGGAGCTGTTTTTT; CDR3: CASRALNTGELFF
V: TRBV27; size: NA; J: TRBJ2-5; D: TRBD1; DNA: TGTGCCAGCAGTCCCATCCCGGACAGGTCGGAGACCCAGTACTTC; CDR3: CASSPIPDRSETQYF
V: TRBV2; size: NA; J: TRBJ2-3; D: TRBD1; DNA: TGTGCCAGCATCCGGGACAGGGCGTCCACAGATACGCAGTATTTT; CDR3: CASIRDRASTDTQYF